This TCR beta chain stems from a study of blood T cell repertoires in COVID-19. Study context: The samples span acute and convalescent COVID-19 from the United States, Italy and Spain.

Profiling relied on immunoSEQ multiplex PCR, and the TCRdb table lists in-frame clones only, not all of them. The table lists about 60,000 clones, roughly 85% of them singletons. Trimming shortened V by 7 bases and J by 0 bases, and 17 bases separated the two germline ends. Germline V gene lookup returns CDR1 SGHKS and CDR2 YYEKEE (reference sequence). CDR3 size: 16 residues. The chain links TRBV5-5 to TRBJ2-1, with a tentative D call TRBD1 (6 bases). The sample taken for sequencing was peripheral blood. This TCR was sampled from a human donor in a cohort sampled during active COVID-19. The CDR3 DNA is TGTGCCAGCTCGGGCAGGGGACAAAGCTCCTACAATGAGCAGTTCTTC. Its protein is CASSGRGQSSYNEQFF.